A selection of T cell receptor beta chains follows, all from one sample in a study of T cell changes during pregnancy in multiple sclerosis. The repertoire was sequenced with immunoSEQ multiplex PCR; TCRdb's copy has only in-frame clones and lacks some. The sample has about 67,000 clones, about 90% seen once. The material sequenced was peripheral blood, taken after pregnancy. The source of these receptors is a female donor with multiple sclerosis, enrolled in a pregnancy study. CDR3s include the opening cysteine and the closing phenylalanine or tryptophan. A D gene is named only where the DNA matches it firmly. Clone size is stated in some rows and not others, as once, few, many or a class when expanded.

>NA|TRBJ1-5|TRBV19|NA
CASSISPARGQPQHF
TGTGCCAGTAGTATATCCCCCGCCAGGGGACAGCCCCAGCATTTT
>NA|TRBJ2-2|TRBV6-1|NA
CASSARLLSDTGELFF
TGTGCCAGCAGTGCGCGACTGCTGAGTGACACCGGGGAGCTGTTTTTT
>NA|TRBJ2-1|TRBV19|TRBD2
CASADATSGGGYNEQFF
TGTGCCAGCGCAGACGCGACTAGCGGAGGGGGATACAATGAGCAGTTCTTC
>NA|TRBJ1-1|TRBV2|TRBD1
CASREDRGPNTEAFF
TGTGCCAGCAGAGAGGACAGGGGGCCGAACACTGAAGCTTTCTTT
>NA|TRBJ2-5|TRBV5-1|TRBD1
CASSSPRDRGIQEQETQYF
TGCGCCAGCAGCTCTCCAAGGGACAGGGGCATCCAAGAACAAGAGACCCAGTACTTC
>NA|TRBJ2-7|TRBV11-3|TRBD2
CASSLGRTSGRAGYEQYF
TGTGCCAGCAGCTTAGGGAGGACTAGCGGGAGGGCCGGGTACGAGCAGTACTTC
>NA|TRBJ2-4|TRBV15|NA
CATSSEGWAKNIQYF
TGTGCCACCAGCAGCGAGGGTTGGGCCAAAAACATTCAGTACTTC
>NA|TRBJ2-1|TRBV28|NA
CASTEASTHNEQFF
TGTGCCAGCACCGAAGCTAGCACGCACAATGAGCAGTTCTTC
>NA|TRBJ2-3|TRBV18|NA
CASSPVLPQTQYF
TGTGCCAGCTCACCGGTACTACCTCAGACGCAGTATTTT
>NA|TRBJ1-2|TRBV6-1|TRBD1
CASSARSQGGGYTF
TGTGCCAGCAGTGCCCGTTCCCAGGGGGGTGGCTACACCTTC
>NA|TRBJ1-2|TRBV6-5|TRBD1
CASSYGEGQGDYGYTF
TGTGCCAGCAGTTACGGGGAGGGACAGGGGGATTATGGCTACACCTTC
>NA|TRBJ1-4|TRBV7-2|NA
CATRDSTTNEKLFF
TGTGCCACTCGGGACTCGACAACTAATGAAAAACTGTTTTTT
>NA|TRBJ1-3|TRBV6-5|TRBD1
CASSYRGRSGNTIYF
TGTGCCAGCAGTTACAGGGGGCGTTCTGGAAACACCATATATTTT
>NA|TRBJ2-1|TRBV7-2|TRBD2
CASSLGLAGGQNEQFF
TGTGCCAGCAGCTTAGGGCTAGCGGGAGGGCAGAATGAGCAGTTCTTC
>NA|TRBJ1-5|TRBV30|NA
CAWSREGDQPQHF
TGTGCCTGGAGCAGAGAGGGGGATCAGCCCCAGCATTTT
>NA|TRBJ2-1|TRBV2|NA
CASNGGTGYNEQFF
TGTGCCAGTAACGGTGGGACTGGCTACAATGAGCAGTTCTTC
>NA|TRBJ2-7|TRBV4-1|TRBD2
CASSPPGIAGPYEQYF
TGCGCCAGCAGCCCGCCCGGGATAGCGGGCCCCTACGAGCAGTACTTC
>NA|TRBJ2-7|TRBV6-5|TRBD2
CASRRTSGQSYEQYF
TGTGCCAGCAGACGGACTAGCGGGCAATCCTACGAGCAGTACTTC
>NA|TRBJ2-2|TRBV25-1|NA
CASSEYGANTGELFF
TGTGCCAGCAGTGAATACGGGGCGAACACCGGGGAGCTGTTTTTT
>NA|TRBJ1-1|TRBV6-5|TRBD1
CASSSAGQGALTEAFF
TGTGCCAGCAGTTCTGCGGGACAGGGGGCTCTGACTGAAGCTTTCTTT
>NA|TRBJ1-1|TRBV10-3|NA
CAISEGASGVFPTEAFF
TGTGCCATCAGTGAGGGGGCTAGTGGGGTTTTTCCCACTGAAGCTTTCTTT
>NA|TRBJ2-7|TRBV2|NA
CASKHWGEGSYEQYF
TGTGCCAGCAAACATTGGGGAGAAGGTTCCTACGAGCAGTACTTC
>NA|TRBJ1-2|TRBV30|NA
CAWKVGGANYGYTF
TGTGCCTGGAAAGTCGGAGGAGCTAACTATGGCTACACCTTC
>NA|TRBJ2-3|TRBV6-5|TRBD2
CASRRAGGTDTQYF
TGTGCCAGCAGACGAGCGGGGGGCACAGATACGCAGTATTTT
>NA|TRBJ2-3|TRBV27|NA
CASSLDPGPSTDTQYF
TGTGCCAGCAGTTTAGATCCAGGGCCTAGCACAGATACGCAGTATTTT
>NA|TRBJ2-5|TRBV28|TRBD1
CASSLEDRVQETQYF
TGTGCCAGCAGTTTAGAAGACAGGGTCCAAGAGACCCAGTACTTC
>NA|TRBJ2-7|TRBV15|TRBD2
CATSRSAGYGEQYF
TGTGCCACCAGCAGATCAGCGGGATACGGCGAGCAGTACTTC
>NA|TRBJ1-3|TRBV2|NA
CASSDRSSGNTIYF
TGTGCCAGCAGCGACAGGAGCTCTGGAAACACCATATATTTT
>NA|TRBJ2-5|TRBV30|TRBD2
CAWSALGLAGETQYF
TGTGCCTGGAGTGCCCTAGGACTAGCGGGAGAGACCCAGTACTTC
>NA|TRBJ2-3|TRBV21-1|NA
CASSKPPRGLAGTDTQYF
TGTGCCAGCAGCAAACCCCCCCGAGGACTAGCGGGCACAGATACGCAGTATTTT
>NA|TRBJ2-1|TRBV27|TRBD2
CASSLTPGLVYNEQFF
TGTGCCAGCAGTTTAACCCCGGGACTAGTATACAATGAGCAGTTCTTC
>NA|TRBJ1-1|TRBV10-1|NA
CASSESWGEAFF
TGCGCCAGCAGTGAGTCCTGGGGCGAAGCTTTCTTT
>NA|TRBJ2-1|TRBV6-6|NA
CASSYSVVGSNEQFF
TGTGCCAGCAGTTACTCAGTAGTGGGGAGCAATGAGCAGTTCTTC
>NA|TRBJ2-1|TRBV7-9|TRBD2
CASSFSGSYNEQFF
TGTGCCAGCAGCTTTAGCGGGAGTTACAATGAGCAGTTCTTC
>NA|TRBJ1-1|TRBV6-1|NA
CASSEARRGREGRTEAFF
TGTGCCAGCAGTGAAGCTCGGAGGGGAAGAGAGGGGCGCACTGAAGCTTTCTTT
>NA|TRBJ2-2|TRBV6-1|TRBD1
CASKNNRGHTGELFF
TGTGCCAGCAAAAATAACAGGGGGCACACCGGGGAGCTGTTTTTT
>NA|TRBJ2-7|TRBV28|TRBD1
CASRHTGVRNLYEQYF
TGTGCCAGCAGGCATACAGGGGTCCGTAACCTATACGAGCAGTACTTC
>NA|TRBJ2-7|TRBV19|NA
CASSWSTRGSYEQYF
TGTGCCAGTAGTTGGTCGACGCGGGGCTCCTACGAGCAGTACTTC
>NA|TRBJ2-1|TRBV6-5|TRBD2
CASRRGLAINEQFF
TGTGCCAGCAGAAGGGGACTAGCTATCAATGAGCAGTTCTTC
>NA|TRBJ1-1|TRBV7-9|NA
CASSPGTGGRENTEAFF
TGTGCCAGCAGCCCTGGGACGGGGGGAAGGGAGAACACTGAAGCTTTCTTT
>few|TRBJ1-4|TRBV16|NA
CASSQWGREEKLFF
TGTGCCAGCAGCCAATGGGGCAGGGAAGAAAAACTGTTTTTT
>NA|TRBJ2-1|TRBV27|TRBD2
CASSLTGLAGHEGEQFF
TGTGCCAGCAGTTTAACGGGGCTAGCGGGACACGAGGGAGAGCAGTTCTTC
>NA|TRBJ1-3|TRBV9|NA
CASGWEGAGNTIYF
TGTGCCAGCGGCTGGGAGGGGGCTGGAAACACCATATATTTT
>NA|TRBJ2-1|TRBV30|NA
CAWSGLVGNNEQFF
TGTGCCTGGAGTGGACTAGTGGGAAACAATGAGCAGTTCTTC
>NA|TRBJ1-5|TRBV28|TRBD1
CASRPGQRNQPQHF
TGTGCCAGCAGACCGGGACAGCGAAATCAGCCCCAGCATTTT
>NA|TRBJ2-1|TRBV6-4|TRBD2
CASSAGREGDEQFF
TGTGCCAGCAGTGCAGGGCGGGAGGGAGATGAGCAGTTCTTC
>few|TRBJ2-7|TRBV9|TRBD2
CASSAQTSGQYEQYF
TGTGCCAGCAGCGCTCAGACTAGCGGACAGTACGAGCAGTACTTC
>NA|TRBJ2-2|TRBV6-6|NA
CASSYGGGPGTGELFF
TGTGCCAGCAGTTACGGGGGGGGCCCAGGCACCGGGGAGCTGTTTTTT
>NA|TRBJ2-7|TRBV18|TRBD2
CASSPLAEAGEQYF
TGTGCCAGCTCACCCCTAGCGGAGGCGGGGGAGCAGTACTTC